These 14 T cell receptor beta chains share one sample of origin, sequenced in a study of blood T cell repertoires in COVID-19. Profiling relied on immunoSEQ multiplex PCR, and the TCRdb table lists in-frame clones only, not all of them. The table lists about 180,000 clones, around 80% of them singletons, with roughly 17% in the top ten. The sequenced sample consisted of PBMCs or T cells enriched from blood (not recorded which). These receptor sequences come from a woman in her forties or fifties who had recovered from COVID-19.

The table lists this clone with a few counts. The gene calls are TRBV15 and TRBJ1-5, with D possibly being TRBD1 (6 bases). There are 13 residues in the CDR3. From germline, CDR1 is LNHNV and CDR2 YYDKDF (reference sequence). The V end was cut by 0 bases, the J end by 16 bases, with 16 bases between. CDR3 region: CATSRDQGTSQHF. CDR3 in DNA: TGTGCCACCAGCAGAGATCAGGGGACATCGCAACATTTT. The variable domain in full, completed from reference TRBV15 and TRBJ1-5, reads DAMVIQNPRYQVTQFGKPVTLSCSQTLNHNVMYWYQQKSSQAPKLLFHYYDKDFNNEADTPDNFQSRRPNTSFCFLDIRSPGLGDTAMYLCATSRDQGTSQHFGDGTRLSIL.

This rearrangement joins TRBV7-2 to TRBJ2-5; no firm D call. The CDR3 loop spans 13 amino acids. Germline values: CDR1 SGHTA, CDR2 FQGNSA. Trimming removed 6 bases from V and 3 bases from J, with 11 bases in between. DNA of the CDR3: TGTGCCAGCAGACAAGGCAGGAAAGAGACCCAGTACTTC. Translating it yields CASRQGRKETQYF.

This sequence joins TRBV6-5 and TRBJ1-6; D may be TRBD1 (6 bases). The CDR3 spans 13 residues. Per the germline V gene, CDR1 is MNHEY and CDR2 is SVGAGI. V was cut by 6 bases and J by 8 bases, with 11 bases left in between. The CDR3 is CASSTGWHSPLHF. The DNA of the CDR3 is TGTGCCAGCAGCACAGGGTGGCATTCACCCCTCCACTTT.

V gene TRBV5-4 combines with J gene TRBJ2-7; 9 positions agree with TRBD2. The germline V gene has CDR1 SGHNT and CDR2 YYREEE (reference sequence). Trimming removed 1 base from V and 2 bases from J; junction bases left unmatched: 1. This CDR3 spans 14 amino acids. CDR3 bases: TGTGCCAGCAGCTTGCGCGGGAGGGCCTACGAGCAGTACTTC. This encodes CASSLRGRAYEQYF. The full variable domain, rest sourced from reference TRBV5-4 and TRBJ2-7, is ETGVTQSPTHLIKTRGQQVTLRCSSQSGHNTVSWYQQALGQGPQFIFQYYREEENGRGNFPPRFSGLQFPNYSSELNVNALELDDSALYLCASSLRGRAYEQYFGPGTRLTVT.

The chain uses TRBV18 and TRBJ2-6; 8 bases fit TRBD1. The CDR3 extends over 17 amino acids. Germline V gene sequence: CDR1 KGHSH, CDR2 LQKENI. V lost 6 bases to trimming and J lost 0 bases; unmatched junction nucleotides: 7. CDR3 in amino acids: CASSLRTGNSGANVLTF. The CDR3 nucleotides are TGTGCCAGCTCTCTCCGGACAGGGAACTCTGGGGCCAACGTCCTGACTTTC. The variable domain in full, completed from reference TRBV18 and TRBJ2-6, reads NAGVMQNPRHLVRRRGQEARLRCSPMKGHSHVYWYRQLPEEGLKFMVYLQKENIIDESGMPKERFSAEFPKEGPSILRIQQVVRGDSAAYFCASSLRTGNSGANVLTFGAGSRLTVL.

The chain has TRBV7-9 and TRBJ2-7; 7 positions match TRBD1. The J segment lost 3 bases and the V segment lost 6 bases, leaving 2 bases of the junction unmatched. This CDR3 spans 12 amino acids. Germline lookup yields CDR1 SEHNR and CDR2 FQNEAQ (reference sequence). The CDR3 nucleotides read TGTGCCAGCAGTGACAGGGACTACGAGCAGTACTTC. This encodes CASSDRDYEQYF.

The V call is TRBV4-2, the J call TRBJ1-5, with unresolved D. Germline CDR1 LGHNA, CDR2 YNFKEQ. The CDR3 is 17 residues long. The ends were cut back, 1 base at V and 6 bases at J, with 19 bases in the middle. The CDR3 loop is CASSQAPHAPPGQPQHF. CDR3 in DNA: TGTGCCAGCAGCCAAGCTCCGCATGCCCCGCCAGGTCAGCCCCAGCATTTT.

The chain links TRBV7-8 to TRBJ2-2; no clear D gene. The CDR3 is made up of 13 amino acids. V lost 4 bases and J lost 1, with 4 bases in between. CDR1 SGHVS and CDR2 FQNEAQ come from the germline V gene. CDR3 DNA sequence: TGTGCCAGCAGCTCAGTGAACACCGGGGAGCTGTTTTTT. It encodes CASSSVNTGELFF.

This clone was recorded only once. The gene calls are TRBV29-1 and TRBJ1-4; no reliable D call. Between the trimmed V and J ends, which lost 6 bases and 7 bases, there was a span of 12 bases. Germline V gene lookup returns CDR1 SQVTM and CDR2 ANQGSEA. This CDR3 spans 12 amino acids. The CDR3 loop reads CSVSGEAEKLFF. In DNA, the CDR3 is TGCAGCGTATCCGGGGAGGCTGAAAAACTGTTTTTT.

This clone was detected only a few times. This chain joins TRBV3-1 (or the pseudogene TRBV3-2) and TRBJ1-6; D might be TRBD1 (6 bases). Germline assignment: CDR1 LGHDT and CDR2 YNNKEL (reference sequence). V gave up 1 base and J gave up 7 bases, with 8 bases separating them. There are 14 residues in the CDR3. For the CDR3, the DNA is TGTGCCAGCAGCCAAGTGGGGACAAATTCACCCCTCCACTTT. Amino acid sequence: CASSQVGTNSPLHF.

The V call is TRBV5-1, the J call TRBJ1-6, with 8 bases identical to TRBD1. J was trimmed by 7 bases and V by 4 bases; bases with no gene match: 7. The CDR3 has 15 amino acids. The germline V gene encodes CDR1 SGHRS and CDR2 YFSETQ. CDR3 DNA: TGCGCCAGCAGCCTCGGACAGGGACGAAATTCACCCCTCCACTTT. Encoded protein: CASSLGQGRNSPLHF.

This clone was detected only a few times. The rearrangement uses TRBV30 and TRBJ1-2, with TRBD1 identical over 9 bases. The CDR3 contains 11 residues. The J segment lost 5 bases and the V segment lost 7 bases, leaving 2 bases of the junction unmatched. Germline V gene lookup returns CDR1 GTSNPN and CDR2 SVGIG (reference sequence). The CDR3 DNA follows: TGTGCCTCGGGACAGGGATATGGCTACACCTTC. Protein sequence: CASGQGYGYTF.

V gene TRBV5-5 combines with J gene TRBJ1-3; TRBD1 is a possible D gene (6 bases). CDR1 and CDR2 from the germline V gene are SGHKS and YYEKEE (reference sequence). The CDR3 spans 15 residues. The V and J ends lost 0 bases and 3 bases respectively, with 10 bases between them. DNA for the CDR3: TGTGCCAGCAGCTTGGATGGGGGCTTTGGAAACACCATATATTTT. Translated, it gives CASSLDGGFGNTIYF.

The chain links TRBV5-1 to TRBJ1-2, with a weak D call TRBD1 (5 bases). Trimming removed 4 bases at V and 5 bases at J, with 21 bases between. From germline, CDR1 is SGHRS and CDR2 YFSETQ. CDR3 size: 16 residues. The DNA for the CDR3 is TGCGCCAGCAGCGCCTACAGGTCTGCCGACGGGTATGGCTACACCTTC. Protein sequence: CASSAYRSADGYGYTF.